A single sample is the source of the 28 T cell receptor beta chains below, sequenced in a study of prognosis after radiotherapy for stage I lung cancer. Amplification of the TCR beta CDR3 (from genomic DNA) was done by two-round multiplex PCR. Primers specific to each TRBV and TRBJ gene drove first-round PCR. TCRdb analysed the multiplex PCR reads with MiXCR anew, one entry per CDR3 protein. This sample has around 30,000 distinct CDR3 sequences, with less than 40% found just once. Sequences were derived from PBMCs, sampled before or after stereotactic body radiation therapy (not recorded which). These receptors all stem from a donor aged 50 or older with non-small cell lung cancer.

At least ten counts were recorded for this clonotype. The chain uses TRBV12-3 or TRBV12-4 and TRBJ1-1, with unresolved D. This CDR3 region has 13 residues. Between the trimmed V and J ends, which lost 5 bases and 1 base, there was a span of 8 bases. The CDR3 region is CASSRRENTEAFF. CDR3 DNA: TGTGCCAGCAGTCGGCGCGAGAACACTGAAGCTTTCTTT.

The count of this clonotype is one. At one end the junction does not follow the germline gene, possibly because of a read error. V gene TRBV2 combines with J gene TRBJ2-7; D is uncertain. Germline V CDR1 and CDR2: SNHLY, FYNNEI. The CDR3 has 12 residues. CDR3 sequence: CASNAETYDQYF. CDR3 coding DNA: TGTGCCAGCAATGCGGAGACCTACGATCAGTACTTC.

In regard to this clonotype: It is likely a read error: a sequence one base away is far more abundant. V and J are TRBV19 and TRBJ2-5; the D gene is possibly TRBD1 (6 bases). The better agreement between TRBJ2-1 and the DNA end casts doubt on the J call. CDR3 length equals 15 residues. Germline CDR1 LNHDA, CDR2 SQIVND (reference sequence). DNA of the CDR3: TGTGCCAGTAGTATATCGGACAGCGGCAACAATGAGCAGTTCTTC. Amino acid sequence: CASSISDSGNNEQFF.

This clonotype was counted many times. The chain couples TRBV9 to TRBJ2-1; 11 positions agree with TRBD2. V shed 7 bases and J 0 bases; nucleotides not matched to a gene: 9. CDR3 length: 17 amino acids. Germline V lookup: CDR1 SGDLS, CDR2 YYNGEE. The CDR3 here is CASSGLAGDSSYNEQFF. CDR3 in DNA: TGTGCCAGCTCCGGACTAGCGGGCGACAGCTCCTACAATGAGCAGTTCTTC.

This clonotype was seen a few times. A much larger clone lies one base from this, so it may be a read error. The chain couples TRBV29-1 to TRBJ2-1; perhaps D is TRBD1 or TRBD2 (5 bases each). CDR3 size: 16 residues. The germline V gene encodes CDR1 SQVTM and CDR2 ANQGSEA. The CDR3 loop reads CSGGQLTGSSCNEQFF. The CDR3 DNA reads TGCAGCGGGGGCCAACTTACTGGGAGCTCCTGCAATGAGCAGTTCTTC.

The chain uses TRBV13 and TRBJ2-4; 15 nucleotides align to TRBD2. Germline V lookup: CDR1 PRHDT, CDR2 FYEKMQ (reference sequence). This CDR3 contains 19 residues. J was trimmed by 1 base and V by 5 bases; bases with no gene match: 9. The CDR3 DNA follows: TGTGCCAGCAGCAGCCCGGGACTAGCGGGAGGCGGGGCCAAAAACATTCAGTACTTC. Its protein is CASSSPGLAGGGAKNIQYF.

In its sample, this clonotype was seen many times. J is TRBJ2-5 and V is TRBV7-2; 7 bases are a match to TRBD1. This CDR3 comprises 14 residues. V gave up 5 bases and J gave up 3 bases; unmatched junction bases: 6. Germline CDR1 SGHTA, CDR2 FQGNSA. This chain's CDR3 is CASSPTGMEETQYF. The CDR3 bases are TGTGCCAGCAGCCCGACAGGGATGGAAGAGACCCAGTACTTC.

Of note for this clonotype: A far larger clone is one nucleotide away, so this likely arose from a read error. This rearrangement joins TRBV6-2 or TRBV6-3 to TRBJ2-5; possibly TRBD2 for D (7 bases). Trimming pared 5 bases from V and 0 bases from J, leaving 16 bases between. The CDR3 has 16 amino acids. The germline gives CDR1 MNHEY, CDR2 SVGEGT. The CDR3 DNA follows: TGTGCCAGCAGTGCCCTAGGGGGAGGGAACCAAGAGACCCAGTACTTC. This translates into CASSALGGGNQETQYF.

This clonotype was seen at least ten times. The gene calls are TRBV20-1 and TRBJ2-5; tentatively, D is TRBD2 (6 bases). The V end was cut by 3 bases, the J end by 1 base, with 9 bases between. Germline V gene sequence: CDR1 DFQATT, CDR2 SNEGSKA (reference sequence). The CDR3 totals 13 residues. The CDR3 loop is CSARGGIQETQYF. CDR3 nucleotide sequence: TGCAGTGCTAGGGGCGGGATCCAAGAGACCCAGTACTTC.

The count of this clonotype is one. The genes are TRBV7-6 and TRBJ2-3; 10 bases are shared with TRBD1. The germline CDR1 and CDR2 sequences are SGHVS and FNYEAQ. The CDR3 loop spans 15 amino acids. V gave up 6 bases and J gave up 5 bases; unmatched junction bases: 8. CDR3 in DNA: TGTGCCAGCAGTTTGGGGACAGGGGTAGTAGATACGCAGTATTTT. Translated: CASSLGTGVVDTQYF.

Of note for this clonotype: This probably arose from a read error, given a far larger clone one base away. The chain links TRBV6-2 or TRBV6-3 to TRBJ2-3; D gene unclear. Germline CDR1 is MNHEY and CDR2 is SVGEGT. This CDR3 contains 12 residues. This chain's CDR3 is CASSYVADTKYF. CDR3 nucleotides: TGTGCCAGCAGTTACGTCGCAGATACGAAGTATTTT.

This clonotype was observed at least ten times. This sequence joins TRBV4-1 and TRBJ1-5; no clear D gene. The germline CDR1 and CDR2 sequences are MGHRA and YSYEKL. This CDR3 region has 16 residues. Trimming removed 0 bases at V and 8 bases at J, with 17 bases between. The CDR3 coding sequence is TGCGCCAGCAGCCAAGAATTGAGGTCGGAGTGGAAGCCCCAGCATTTT. Translated, it gives CASSQELRSEWKPQHF.

The sample holds many counts of this clonotype. This rearrangement joins TRBV6-9 to TRBJ1-1, with TRBD1 identical over 7 bases. The V and J ends lost 3 bases and 8 bases, in that order; junction bases with no gene match: 9. The CDR3 length is 14 residues. Germline lookup yields CDR1 MNHGY and CDR2 SVAAGI. The CDR3 coding sequence is TGTGCCAGCAGTTACGAGACAGGGATGACCGAAGCTTTCTTT. This encodes CASSYETGMTEAFF.

A note on this clonotype: The junction does not match germline at one end; this may be a read error. The chain couples TRBV15 to TRBJ1-2; 8 bases line up with TRBD1. Germline CDR1 LNHNV, CDR2 YYDKDF (reference sequence). The CDR3 spans 18 residues. CDR3 loop: CATSGTMGQVSINYAYTF. CDR3 sequence (DNA): TGTGCCACCAGCGGGACAATGGGACAGGTATCCATTAACTATGCCTACACCTTC.

This clonotype was observed many times. The V and J genes are TRBV2 and TRBJ2-7, with TRBD2 identical over 7 bases. Germline assignment: CDR1 SNHLY and CDR2 FYNNEI. The CDR3 is 14 amino acids. Trimming cost V 6 bases and J 2 bases; bases outside gene matches: 7. CDR3 loop: CASRASGVTYEQYF. The CDR3 coding sequence is TGTGCCAGCAGGGCTAGCGGCGTAACCTACGAGCAGTACTTC. The full variable domain, rest sourced from reference TRBV2 and TRBJ2-7, is EPEVTQTPSHQVTQMGQEVILRCVPISNHLYFYWYRQILGQKVEFLVSFYNNEISEKSEIFDDQFSVERPDGSNFTLKIRSTKLEDSAMYFCASRASGVTYEQYFGPGTRLTVT.

This clonotype was picked up many times. V gene TRBV20-1 combines with J gene TRBJ2-2; TRBD1 might be the D (5 bases). Per germline, CDR1 DFQATT and CDR2 SNEGSKA (reference sequence). This CDR3 has 14 residues. V shed 6 bases and J shed 0 bases, with 11 bases lying between them. CDR3 sequence reads: CSAKLQANTGELFF. DNA for the CDR3: TGCAGTGCCAAACTACAGGCGAACACCGGGGAGCTGTTTTTT.

This clonotype was found many times. The rearrangement uses TRBV2 and TRBJ2-3; D is perhaps TRBD2 (6 bases). The CDR3 covers 14 residues. Per germline, CDR1 SNHLY and CDR2 FYNNEI. The V gene lost 11 bases and the J gene lost 3 bases, with 18 bases spanning the gap. The CDR3 nucleotides are TGTGCCCGCGGAGGGACCTTCGGAACAGATACGCAGTATTTT. Its protein product is CARGGTFGTDTQYF.

There are many counts of this clonotype. The rearrangement uses TRBV5-8 and TRBJ2-2, with TRBD1 identical over 9 bases. Germline V gene sequence: CDR1 SGHTS, CDR2 YDEGEE. Trimming took 0 bases from V and 6 from J; bases not matched to a gene: 3. The CDR3 contains 15 residues. This CDR3 is CASSLGGQGSGELFF. In DNA, the CDR3 is TGTGCCAGCAGCTTGGGGGGACAGGGCTCCGGGGAGCTGTTTTTT.

Worth noting for this clonotype: This CDR3 is missing its conserved last phenylalanine or tryptophan, likely due to a read error. The CDR3 spells CASSLGQGEVNEQFL. Here the CDR3 DNA reads TGTGCCAGCAGCTTAGGTCAGGGGGAGGTCAATGAGCAGTTCCTC. V gene TRBV11-2 combines with J gene TRBJ2-1, with D tentatively TRBD1 (7 bases). CDR3 length: 15 residues. Germline V gives CDR1 SGHAT, CDR2 FQNNGV. The V end lost 1 base, the J end lost 6 bases, and 13 bases lay between the germline ends.

Worth noting for this clonotype: At one end the junction does not follow the germline gene, possibly because of a read error. The chain joins TRBV19 to TRBJ2-7; D might be TRBD2 (5 bases). Germline CDR1 reads LNHDA; CDR2 reads SQIVND (reference sequence). There are 14 residues in the CDR3. The CDR3 DNA sequence: TGTGCCAGTAGTGTATCGGGGAGCTCCCACGAGCAGTACTTC. Amino acids: CASSVSGSSHEQYF.

This clonotype has a count of ten or more. The CDR3 DNA is TGTGCCAGCAGCGTAGGAGGGGGCCCTCTCTCTGGAAACACCATATATTTT. Translating it yields CASSVGGGPLSGNTIYF. The V gene is TRBV9, the J gene TRBJ1-3, with 7 bases fitting TRBD1. This CDR3 spans 17 amino acids. Unmatched junction bases numbered 6, after V lost 0 bases and J lost 0 bases. Germline values: CDR1 SGDLS, CDR2 YYNGEE.

The sample holds many counts of this clonotype. One junction end does not reproduce the germline sequence, and a read error may be involved. This chain joins TRBV6-2 or TRBV6-3 and TRBJ2-1; D gene uncertain. CDR3 length: 13 residues. Germline V gives CDR1 MNHEY, CDR2 SVGEGT. The CDR3 nucleotides read TGTGCCAGCAGTGAAACAACGTACAATGAGCGGTTCTTC. Translation: CASSETTYNERFF.

Written as DNA, the CDR3 is TGTGCCAGCAGTTTAATGGACGGCCGTCAAGAGACCCAGTACTTC. The encoded protein is CASSLMDGRQETQYF. This chain connects TRBV12-3 or TRBV12-4 to TRBJ2-5; no reliable D call. The CDR3 is 15 amino acids. V lost 2 bases and J 2 bases, leaving 12 bases between the germline ends.

This clonotype has at least ten counts. The rearrangement uses TRBV3-1 and TRBJ2-3, with 10 bases that match TRBD2. This CDR3 is 17 amino acids long. V shed 1 base, J shed 5 bases, and the junction held 9 bases outside the gene matches. The germline CDR1 and CDR2 sequences are LGHDT and YNNKEL (reference sequence). The CDR3 sequence: CASSQGTASGGIDTQYF. DNA for the CDR3: TGTGCCAGCAGCCAAGGTACGGCTAGCGGGGGCATAGATACGCAGTATTTT.

This clonotype was seen repeatedly, ten times or more. The chain uses TRBV20-1 and TRBJ1-2, with TRBD1 identical over 8 bases. The junction had 10 bases not matched to a gene; V was cut back by 8 bases and J by 5 bases. Germline CDR1 reads DFQATT; CDR2 reads SNEGSKA (reference sequence). The length of the CDR3 is 13 residues. The chain's CDR3 is CSPFLDRVYGYTF. The CDR3 bases are TGCAGTCCTTTCTTGGACAGGGTGTATGGCTACACCTTC.

The V call is TRBV6-2 or TRBV6-3, the J call TRBJ2-1; 9 bases are shared with TRBD2. Germline V gene data show CDR1 as MNHEY and CDR2 as SVGEGT. The V gene end was trimmed by 6 bases and the J gene end by 2 bases; junction bases not matched to a gene: 11. This CDR3 is 17 amino acids long. CDR3 region: CASRPSSGVSAYNEQFF. CDR3 nucleotide sequence: TGTGCCAGCAGACCATCTAGCGGGGTGAGCGCCTACAATGAGCAGTTCTTC.

A remark on this clonotype: A read error is the likely source, as a far larger clone sits one nucleotide away. V and J are TRBV6-9 and TRBJ1-1, with D hard to call. CDR3 length: 17 residues. V lost 3 bases and J lost 0, with 17 bases in between. Per germline, CDR1 MNHGY and CDR2 SVAAGI. CDR3 region: CASSYPVRKDLNTEAFF. The DNA for the CDR3 is TGTGCCAGCAGTTACCCTGTACGGAAAGACTTGAACACTGAAGCTTTCTTT.

The sample holds many counts of this clonotype. The chain joins TRBV19 to TRBJ2-7; 9 bases are a match to TRBD2. CDR3 length: 14 amino acids. The germline gives CDR1 LNHDA, CDR2 SQIVND (reference sequence). V dropped 5 bases and J dropped 2; count of bases not matched to a gene: 4. Here the CDR3 DNA reads TGTGCCAGTAGTGTAGCGGGAGACGCCTACGAGCAGTACTTC. The encoded protein is CASSVAGDAYEQYF.